Sequencing of this T cell receptor beta chain was carried out in a study of blood T cells in healthy people across ages. About the study: There was about one barcoded beta molecule captured by template switching per two T cells. Points from the study as a whole: Underestimates were what the diversity estimates from one million T cells were considered to be.

In the case of this clonotype: What it binds is unknown.

Primers used in a second PCR of roughly 6 to 12 cycles were a sample-barcoded 5' primer and a J-beta primer mix. TCRdb called the 5' RACE reads again in MiXCR, with one record for every CDR3 protein. The sample shows 650,000 to 950,000 distinct CDR3 sequences, around 45% of them seen only once. This TCR was sampled from a man aged 55 to 69 in good health. The source material was blood.

CDR3 region: CASSRAGTAGTGYGYTF. The CDR3 DNA reads as TGTGCCAGCAGTAGAGCCGGGACAGCGGGTACTGGGTATGGCTACACCTTC. The gene calls are TRBV27 and TRBJ1-2, with 7 bases fitting TRBD1. V was clipped by 5 bases and J by 5 bases; unmatched bases: 17. The CDR3 consists of 17 residues. Germline-derived CDR1 and CDR2 are MNHEY and SMNVEV (reference sequence).